This T cell receptor (beta chain) is drawn from a study of long-term antiretroviral therapy in people with HIV. The assay, immunoSEQ v3.0, was run at survey level. Sequencing was performed with immunoSEQ multiplex PCR; in TCRdb, only in-frame clones are kept and a portion is missing. Seen here are 15,000 to 20,000 clones, approximately 75% observed once, and the top ten hold about 9.4%. With V trimmed by 3 bases and J by 3 bases, 3 bases remained unmatched. In germline, CDR1 is SGDLS, CDR2 YYNGEE. The CDR3 runs 14 residues. This clone turned up a few times. The target antigen is unknown. Study-wide points: When set beside controls, HIV repertoires had CDR3 length ranges that were narrower.

The sequenced sample was unsorted PBMCs, obtained 0.3 years after starting antiretroviral therapy. The TCR comes from a man aged 18 to 29 with HIV. This sequence joins TRBV9 and TRBJ2-3, with 8 bases fitting TRBD1. CDR3 DNA sequence: TGTGCCAGCAGCGAATGGACAGGGACAGATACGCAGTATTTT. It is translated as CASSEWTGTDTQYF.